This T cell receptor beta chain originates from a study of T cells after posttransplantation cyclophosphamide. Cyclophosphamide on days +3 and +4 followed busulfan-fludarabine conditioning and a marrow graft. Profiling relied on immunoSEQ multiplex PCR, and the TCRdb table lists in-frame clones only, not all of them. Of roughly 4,000 clones in the sample, around 80% were seen once. V was trimmed by 4 bases and J by 1 base, leaving 20 bases between them. CDR1 is SGHRS, CDR2 YFSETQ, per germline. This CDR3 has 17 amino acids. This clone was picked up a small number of times. The clonotype comes from a male patient between 40 and 49 years old who received an allogeneic stem cell transplant from a related donor, was CMV-positive, and had acute and chronic GVHD. Some T cells here may be from the graft donor. The J gene is TRBJ2-5, the V gene TRBV5-1; tentatively, D is TRBD2 (6 bases). Sequencing used PBMCs, obtained after allogeneic stem cell transplant with posttransplant cyclophosphamide. The CDR3 region has the DNA TGCGCCAGCAGCGCTTTTTCGGCCCGGGACTTCCAAGAGACCCAGTACTTC. Translating gives CASSAFSARDFQETQYF.